This TCR beta chain came from a study of cytomegalovirus exposure and HLA in healthy donors. Overall study findings and caveats: DRB1 showed the most TCR associations and HLA-C the fewest in a later analysis, as rates varied by HLA locus.

In the case of this clone: Its specificity is not known.

The PCR was carried out with 60 Vbeta primers and 13 Jbeta primers. Method: immunoSEQ multiplex PCR; TCRdb's copy keeps in-frame clones and lacks some. The profile shows around 150,000 clones, more than 60% of them singletons. Germline trimming cut 6 bases from V and 5 bases from J; bases unmatched to any gene: 8. CDR1 and CDR2 (germline): SEHNR, FQNEAQ (reference sequence). The CDR3 runs 14 residues. This TCR came from a man in his forties in good health and CMV-seronegative. J is TRBJ2-7 and V is TRBV7-9, with 9 bases identical to TRBD1. Sequencing was carried out using PBMCs. The chain's CDR3 is CASSTTTGGDEQYF. CDR3 coding DNA: TGTGCCAGCAGTACTACCACAGGGGGCGACGAGCAGTACTTC.